The T cell receptor (beta chain) described here comes from a study of cytomegalovirus exposure and HLA in healthy donors. Study-level points and caveats: Specificity of a few CMV-associated chains for CMV antigens was verified in vitro. In all likelihood, a cluster of highly shared sequence variants was a sequencing artifact. The classifier, whose performance was assessed in both the original and validation cohorts, reportedly diagnosed cytomegalovirus status with high specificity and sensitivity. An analysis that came later showed most CMV-associated TCR beta chains appearing HLA-restricted.

With 60 Vbeta and 13 Jbeta primers, the PCR was carried out. Libraries were prepared by immunoSEQ multiplex PCR; TCRdb keeps only in-frame clonotypes and omits some of them. Of 150,000 or so clones listed, around 78% were seen once; the top ten hold 1.5% to 2%. A remark on this clone: Its antigen is unknown.

Germline CDR1 and CDR2: MNHEY and SVGAGI. The CDR3 covers 15 residues. Between the trimmed V and J ends, which lost 2 bases and 3 bases, there was a span of 14 bases. The specimen sequenced was PBMCs. This TCR was recovered from a young woman in good health and CMV-seronegative. The V gene is TRBV6-5, the J gene TRBJ2-7, with D maybe TRBD2 (7 bases). DNA of the CDR3: TGTGCCAGCAGTTACGGGGGGGCTAGAAACTACGAGCAGTACTTC. Its translation is CASSYGGARNYEQYF.